This T cell receptor beta chain came from a study of T-cell reconstitution after alpha-beta-depleted transplantation in children. For TCRbeta, the library was prepared with unique molecular identifiers. Using its own MiXCR run on the PCR reads, TCRdb lists one record per CDR3 protein. The profile shows 610,000 or so distinct CDR3 sequences, 25% to 30% of them singletons. V was pared by 7 bases and J by 5 bases, with 12 bases between. Per the germline V gene, CDR1 is SNHLY and CDR2 is FYNNEI. The CDR3 loop spans 13 amino acids. This material consisted of PBMCs, taken before TCRalphabeta/CD19-depleted stem cell transplant. This TCR was sampled from a boy under two years old with Wiskott-Aldrich syndrome, due to receive a stem cell transplant. V and J are TRBV2 and TRBJ2-1; D unclear. CDR3 sequence (DNA): TGTGCCAGCATGAACCGGGCTAACAATGAGCAGTTCTTC. Encoded protein: CASMNRANNEQFF.